The entry below gives a single T cell receptor (beta chain) sequence along with its context. No antigen is known for it. A second PCR, run for about 6 to 12 cycles, used a sample-barcoded 5' primer plus a J-beta primer mix. Each cDNA molecule received a tag from a template-switch adaptor that had 12 random nucleotides. From each sample, at least 2.5 million paired-end reads containing CDR3 were obtained. A single record per CDR3 protein comes from TCRdb applying MiXCR to the 5' RACE reads. This table has 650,000 to 950,000 distinct CDR3 sequences, 40% to 50% appearing once. The sample comes from a study of blood T cells in healthy people across ages. As for the study in general: Roughly one uniquely barcoded beta molecule per two T cells was captured.

Study-level results: Strong correlation linked observed beta diversity and percent naive T cells.

The material sequenced was blood. This receptor was taken from a man in his sixties in good health.

CDR3 in DNA: TGTGCCAGCAGCCTAGGACCGCCGTTCCCCCAAGAGACCCAGTACTTC. It codes for CASSLGPPFPQETQYF. This rearrangement joins TRBV11-2 to TRBJ2-5, with D unresolved. Germline CDR1 reads SGHAT; CDR2 reads FQNNGV. The CDR3 spans 16 residues. Trimming shortened V by 5 bases and J by 1 base, and 17 bases separated the two germline ends.